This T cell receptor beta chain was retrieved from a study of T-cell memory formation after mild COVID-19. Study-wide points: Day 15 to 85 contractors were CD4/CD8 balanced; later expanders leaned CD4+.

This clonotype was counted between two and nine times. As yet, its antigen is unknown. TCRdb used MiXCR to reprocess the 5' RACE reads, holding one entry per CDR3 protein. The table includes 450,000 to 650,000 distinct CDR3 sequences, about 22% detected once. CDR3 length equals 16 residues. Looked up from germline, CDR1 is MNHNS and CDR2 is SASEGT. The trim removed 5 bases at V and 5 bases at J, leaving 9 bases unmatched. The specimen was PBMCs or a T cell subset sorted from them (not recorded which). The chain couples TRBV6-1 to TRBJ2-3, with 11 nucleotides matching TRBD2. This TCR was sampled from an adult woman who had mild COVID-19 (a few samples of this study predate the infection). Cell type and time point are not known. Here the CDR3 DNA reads TGTGCCAGCAGTCTCGCGACTAGCGGGAATAGAGATACGCAGTATTTT. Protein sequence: CASSLATSGNRDTQYF.